This entry describes one T cell receptor beta chain. All recovered Cohort 3 donors got two negative PCRs, got clearance, or saw symptom resolution. This specimen belongs to a study of blood T cell repertoires in COVID-19. Study-level information: Acute and convalescent COVID-19 specimens originated in the United States, Italy and Spain.

Original data processing: Reference gene primer amplification in the assay estimated nucleated cell counts. Repertoires were generated with immunoSEQ multiplex PCR, while TCRdb's copy carries only in-frame clones and drops some. V and J calls and clone size come straight from that table; D and trimming were deduced from the DNA. The table records a few hundred thousand clones, around nine tenths of them present only once. The germline gives CDR1 SGHKS, CDR2 YYEKEE (reference sequence). The CDR3 is 14 amino acids. The V gene lost 4 bases and the J gene lost 5 bases, with 15 bases spanning the gap. The V and J genes are TRBV5-5 and TRBJ1-2; tentatively, D is TRBD1 (6 bases). This clonotype was obtained from a woman aged 60-70 years who had recovered from COVID-19. The sample taken for sequencing was PBMCs or T cells enriched from blood (not recorded which). In DNA, the CDR3 is TGTGCCAGCAGCCCGGGACAACCCGAGTATGGCTACACCTTC. Encoded protein: CASSPGQPEYGYTF.